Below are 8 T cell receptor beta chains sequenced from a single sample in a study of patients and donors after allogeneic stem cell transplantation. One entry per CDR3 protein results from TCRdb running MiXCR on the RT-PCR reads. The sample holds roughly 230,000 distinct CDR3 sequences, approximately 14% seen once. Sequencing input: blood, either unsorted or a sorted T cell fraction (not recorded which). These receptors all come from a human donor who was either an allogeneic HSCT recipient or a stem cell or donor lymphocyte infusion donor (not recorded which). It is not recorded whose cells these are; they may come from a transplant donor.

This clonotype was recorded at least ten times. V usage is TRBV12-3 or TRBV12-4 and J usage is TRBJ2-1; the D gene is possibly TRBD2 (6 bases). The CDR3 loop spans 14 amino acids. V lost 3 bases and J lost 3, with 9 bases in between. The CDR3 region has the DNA TGTGCCAGCAGTTTGTCGGGAGTCTACAATGAGCAGTTCTTC. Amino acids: CASSLSGVYNEQFF.

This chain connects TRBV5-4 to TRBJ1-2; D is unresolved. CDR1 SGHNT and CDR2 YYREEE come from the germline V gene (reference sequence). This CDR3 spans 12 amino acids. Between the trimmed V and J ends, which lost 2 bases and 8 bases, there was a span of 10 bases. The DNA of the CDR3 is TGTGCCAGCAGCTTTGGGTCGGGAGGCTACACCTTC. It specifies CASSFGSGGYTF. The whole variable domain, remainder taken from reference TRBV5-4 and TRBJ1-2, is ETGVTQSPTHLIKTRGQQVTLRCSSQSGHNTVSWYQQALGQGPQFIFQYYREEENGRGNFPPRFSGLQFPNYSSELNVNALELDDSALYLCASSFGSGGYTFGSGTRLTVV.

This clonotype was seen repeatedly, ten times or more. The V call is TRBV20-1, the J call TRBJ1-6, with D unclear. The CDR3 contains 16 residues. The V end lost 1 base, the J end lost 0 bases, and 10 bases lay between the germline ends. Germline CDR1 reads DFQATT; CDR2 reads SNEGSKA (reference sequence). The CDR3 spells CSARVGGSSYNSPLHF. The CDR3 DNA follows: TGCAGTGCTAGAGTGGGAGGGAGCTCCTATAATTCACCCCTCCACTTT.

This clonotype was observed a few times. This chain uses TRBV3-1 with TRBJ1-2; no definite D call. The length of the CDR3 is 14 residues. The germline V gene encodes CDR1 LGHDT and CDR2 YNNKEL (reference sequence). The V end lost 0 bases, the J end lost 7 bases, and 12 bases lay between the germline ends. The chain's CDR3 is CASSQEGIIRGYTF. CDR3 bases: TGTGCCAGCAGCCAAGAGGGAATTATCCGTGGCTACACCTTC.

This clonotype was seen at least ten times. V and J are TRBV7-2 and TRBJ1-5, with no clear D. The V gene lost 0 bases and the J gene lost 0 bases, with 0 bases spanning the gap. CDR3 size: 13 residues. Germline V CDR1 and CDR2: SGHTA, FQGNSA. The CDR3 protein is CASSLASNQPQHF. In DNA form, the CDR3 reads TGTGCCAGCAGCTTAGCTAGCAATCAGCCCCAGCATTTT.

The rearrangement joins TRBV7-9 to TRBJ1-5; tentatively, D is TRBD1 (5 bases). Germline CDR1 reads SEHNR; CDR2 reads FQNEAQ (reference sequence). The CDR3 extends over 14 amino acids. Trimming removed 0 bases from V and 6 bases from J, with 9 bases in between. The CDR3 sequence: CASSLAGARQPQHF. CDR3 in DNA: TGTGCCAGCAGCTTAGCAGGGGCACGTCAGCCCCAGCATTTT.

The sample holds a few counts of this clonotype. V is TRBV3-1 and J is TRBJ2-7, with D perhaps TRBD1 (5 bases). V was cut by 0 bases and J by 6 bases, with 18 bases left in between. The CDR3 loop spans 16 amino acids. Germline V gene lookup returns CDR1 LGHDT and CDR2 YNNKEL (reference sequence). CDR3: CASSQDLFRASLEQYF. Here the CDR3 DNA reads TGTGCCAGCAGCCAAGATCTTTTCAGGGCCTCCCTCGAGCAGTACTTC.

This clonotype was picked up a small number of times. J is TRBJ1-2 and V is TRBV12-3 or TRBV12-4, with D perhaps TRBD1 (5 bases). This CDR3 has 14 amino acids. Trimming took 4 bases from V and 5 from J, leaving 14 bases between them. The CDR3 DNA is TGTGCCAGCAGTTCCATGGGCGGGGGTTATGGCTACACCTTC. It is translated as CASSSMGGGYGYTF.